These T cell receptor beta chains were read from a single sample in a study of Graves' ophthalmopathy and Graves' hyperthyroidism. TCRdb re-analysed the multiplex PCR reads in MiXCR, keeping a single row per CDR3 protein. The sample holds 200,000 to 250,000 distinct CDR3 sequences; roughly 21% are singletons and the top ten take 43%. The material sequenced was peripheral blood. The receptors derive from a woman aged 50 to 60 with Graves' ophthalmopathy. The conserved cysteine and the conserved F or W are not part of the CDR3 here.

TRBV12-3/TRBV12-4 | ASTWTGRYEQY
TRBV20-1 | SALLPWGRTYNEQF
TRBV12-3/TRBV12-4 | ASSWNRGHQPQH
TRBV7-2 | ASSLMPGAYEQY
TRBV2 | ASYGGLPREQY
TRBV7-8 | ASSTRVSSHNEQF
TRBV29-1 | SVEGTETSSYEQY
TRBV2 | ASRITRGWDTEAF
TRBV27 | ASSLSAYGEQY
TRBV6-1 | ASSATVHSNQPQH
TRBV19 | ASSIQGVITEAF
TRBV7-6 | ASSLDLRGDTGELF